What follows describes a single T cell receptor (beta chain). Its target is not known. This specimen comes from a study of CD8+ T cells in alopecia areata. The study's findings and limits: Clonality exceeded that of normal scalp in lesional scalp, most notably in alopecia totalis/universalis. Scalp clonality and expanded CD8+ clones among the top 100 showed significant decreases with tofacitinib. Baseline CD8+ expansion's link to response remains uncertain, as there was one nonresponder.

The sample's treatment: oral pan-JAK inhibitor, 5-10 mg twice daily. The CDR3 contains 15 residues. Trimming pared 4 bases from V and 5 bases from J, leaving 18 bases between. CDR1 is SGHVS and CDR2 is FNYEAQ in the germline V gene. Extracted RNA was reverse transcribed into cDNA, the sequencing template. Measured with immunoSEQ multiplex PCR; TCRdb has only the in-frame clones, and not every one. The table lists 42,000 or so clones, roughly 90% of them singletons. The specimen comprised CD8+ T cells sorted from blood, sampled at week 24, from a patient treated with tofacitinib. V usage is TRBV7-6 and J usage is TRBJ2-7; D perhaps matches TRBD2 (5 bases). The TCR sequence derives from a human donor with alopecia areata. The CDR3 bases are TGTGCCAGCAGCTCGTCAAGAGGGCTTGGGGACGAGCAGTACTTC. This translates into CASSSSRGLGDEQYF.